The 20 T cell receptor beta chains below come from one sample, sequenced in a study of beta chain features in type 1 diabetes. Notes on the study in general: TCRB CDR3 length was moderately but significantly reduced in all four CD4+ subsets of Type 1 diabetes patients.

Investigators reverse transcribed all isolated RNA, so they sequenced expressed TCRB transcripts. Data came from immunoSEQ multiplex PCR; TCRdb stores just in-frame clones and leaves some out. The table lists 230,000 or so clones, 16% of them singletons. No cognate antigen is known for these TCRs. Source material: naive CD4+ T cells from blood. The receptors stem from a man younger than 40 with type 1 diabetes.

This clone was seen more than once but under ten times. This rearrangement joins TRBV29-1 to TRBJ2-1; possibly TRBD1 or TRBD2 for D (5 bases each). V was cut by 3 bases and J by 4 bases, with 16 bases left in between. The CDR3 covers 15 residues. Germline CDR1 reads SQVTM; CDR2 reads ANQGSEA. CDR3 DNA: TGCAGCGTTGAGGGGGATCGATCAGGGTACAATGAGCAGTTCTTC. This translates into CSVEGDRSGYNEQFF.

This clone was found once. The chain couples TRBV30 to TRBJ2-7; D may match TRBD1 or TRBD2 (5 bases each). V lost 2 bases to trimming and J lost 0 bases, with 11 bases between them. Germline V lookup: CDR1 GTSNPN, CDR2 SVGIG (reference sequence). This CDR3 has 14 residues. The CDR3 DNA is TGTGCCTGGAGTCGAGGGACCATCTCCTACGAGCAGTACTTC. Protein sequence: CAWSRGTISYEQYF.

This clone was counted between two and nine times. The chain combines TRBV4-1 with TRBJ2-3, with D uncertain. The CDR3 runs to 13 residues. Trimming cost V 2 bases and J 5 bases, with 8 bases left between them. Germline V lookup: CDR1 MGHRA, CDR2 YSYEKL. The CDR3 spells CASSQRKEDTQYF. CDR3 nucleotide sequence: TGCGCCAGCAGCCAAAGAAAGGAAGATACGCAGTATTTT.

This chain connects TRBV6-5 to TRBJ2-3, with 7 bases identical to TRBD2. The ends lost 0 bases at V and 6 bases at J; junction bases unmatched: 9. The CDR3 runs to 16 residues. The germline gives CDR1 MNHEY, CDR2 SVGAGI. CDR3 sequence (DNA): TGTGCCAGCAGTTACTCGAAGGTAGCGGGTCTGGATACGCAGTATTTT. This sequence encodes CASSYSKVAGLDTQYF.

The V and J genes are TRBV30 and TRBJ2-7; 12 bases fit TRBD1. Germline assignment: CDR1 GTSNPN and CDR2 SVGIG (reference sequence). The CDR3 is 14 residues long. With V trimmed by 2 bases and J by 5 bases, 4 bases remained unmatched. CDR3 region: CAWSRGQGANEQYF. CDR3 nucleotide sequence: TGTGCCTGGAGTAGGGGACAGGGGGCGAACGAGCAGTACTTC.

This clone was observed a few times. The chain recombines TRBV7-9 with TRBJ2-7; D might be TRBD1 (6 bases). Trimming cost V 2 bases and J 4 bases, with 9 bases left between them. Looked up from germline, CDR1 is SEHNR and CDR2 is FQNEAQ (reference sequence). The CDR3 length is 13 residues. The CDR3 DNA is TGTGCCAGCAGCTTAACAGGGTGGTACGAGCAGTACTTC. It translates to CASSLTGWYEQYF.

V gene TRBV28 combines with J gene TRBJ2-3; the match to TRBD1 covers 10 bases. The V and J ends lost 10 bases and 4 bases, in that order; junction bases with no gene match: 8. Germline V gene sequence: CDR1 MDHEN, CDR2 SYDVKM. This CDR3 comprises 14 residues. The CDR3 nucleotides read TGTGCCACCCGACAGGGGGCGAGGGCAGATACGCAGTATTTT. Residues: CATRQGARADTQYF.

The genes are TRBV4-1 and TRBJ2-5, with D possibly TRBD2 on 6 matching bases. Germline CDR1 MGHRA, CDR2 YSYEKL. CDR3 length: 13 residues. Trimming took 5 bases from V and 3 from J, leaving 10 bases between them. The CDR3 is CASSGTGEETQYF. CDR3 DNA: TGCGCCAGCAGCGGTACGGGGGAAGAGACCCAGTACTTC.

This clone was counted between two and nine times. V usage is TRBV7-9 and J usage is TRBJ2-7, with D perhaps matching TRBD1 or TRBD2 (5 bases each). V gave up 4 bases and J gave up 6 bases, with 16 bases separating them. CDR3 length: 14 amino acids. Germline CDR1 reads SEHNR; CDR2 reads FQNEAQ (reference sequence). In DNA, the CDR3 is TGTGCCAGCAGCTCCCCCCGGGACGCCAGCGAGCAGTACTTC. Translation: CASSSPRDASEQYF.

This clone was detected a few times. The chain couples TRBV29-1 to TRBJ2-3; the match to TRBD2 covers 12 bases. CDR3 length: 14 residues. Per germline, CDR1 SQVTM and CDR2 ANQGSEA. Trimming took 5 bases from V and 4 from J; bases not matched to a gene: 4. In DNA, the CDR3 is TGCAGCGTTTCCGGACTAGCGGGACCAGATACGCAGTATTTT. Translating it yields CSVSGLAGPDTQYF.

Only one count was recorded for this clone. The chain has TRBV11-2 and TRBJ2-7; 8 bases fit TRBD1. From germline, CDR1 is SGHAT and CDR2 FQNNGV. The CDR3 is 14 amino acids. J lost 7 bases, V lost 3 bases, and 8 bases had no gene match. The DNA of the CDR3 is TGTGCCAGCAGCTTTACGGACAGGGCTCGGGAGCAGTACTTC. It yields the protein CASSFTDRAREQYF.

This clone has more than one count but fewer than ten. The chain employs TRBV7-2 and TRBJ2-5; possible D gene TRBD1, 6 bases. Germline CDR1 is SGHTA and CDR2 is FQGNSA. CDR3 size: 12 residues. Trimming left V 2 bases short and J 5 bases short, with 6 bases between. CDR3 bases: TGTGCCAGCAGCTTACAGGGGGAGACCCAGTACTTC. Protein product: CASSLQGETQYF.

This clone occurred a few times. This chain links TRBV30 with TRBJ1-1; perhaps TRBD1 as D (5 bases). Trimming shortened V by 0 bases and J by 5 bases, and 10 bases separated the two germline ends. CDR3 length equals 13 residues. Germline CDR1 reads GTSNPN; CDR2 reads SVGIG (reference sequence). The CDR3 DNA sequence: TGTGCCTGGAGTGTACAGGAGTCGACTGAAGCTTTCTTT. It translates to CAWSVQESTEAFF. Full variable domain (rest looked up from reference TRBV30 and TRBJ1-1): SQTIHQWPATLVQPVGSPLSLECTVEGTSNPNLYWYRQAAGRGLQLLFYSVGIGQISSEVPQNLSASRPQDRQFILSSKKLLLSDSGFYLCAWSVQESTEAFFGQGTRLTVV.

The chain recombines TRBV4-1 with TRBJ2-7; 11 positions agree with TRBD2. Trimming took 0 bases from V and 2 from J; bases not matched to a gene: 6. This CDR3 contains 17 residues. The germline V gene encodes CDR1 MGHRA and CDR2 YSYEKL. In DNA, the CDR3 is TGCGCCAGCAGCCAAGATACTTTAGCGGGAGGGCCCTACGAGCAGTACTTC. It codes for CASSQDTLAGGPYEQYF.

A few counts support this clone. The genes are TRBV29-1 and TRBJ2-4; D is uncertain. This CDR3 has 15 amino acids. Germline V gene data show CDR1 as SQVTM and CDR2 as ANQGSEA. Deletions cut 6 bases from V and 0 bases from J, with 15 bases between. The CDR3 loop reads CSVRSALLAKNIQYF. CDR3 DNA: TGCAGCGTCCGATCCGCGCTGCTAGCCAAAAACATTCAGTACTTC. Drawing the rest from reference TRBV29-1 and TRBJ2-4, the complete variable domain is SAVISQKPSRDICQRGTSLTIQCQVDSQVTMMFWYRQQPGQSLTLIATANQGSEATYESGFVIDKFPISRPNLTFSTLTVSNMSPEDSSIYLCSVRSALLAKNIQYFGAGTRLSVL.

This clone occurred a few times. The chain links TRBV28 to TRBJ2-3, with 7 bases that match TRBD1. The V segment lost 11 bases and the J segment 3 bases; nucleotides outside the gene matches: 11. Germline loops: CDR1 MDHEN, CDR2 SYDVKM. The CDR3 is 14 residues long. CDR3 bases: TGTGCCTCCCGTGTCACAGGGGTAACAGATACGCAGTATTTT. Translation gives CASRVTGVTDTQYF.

This chain uses TRBV7-3 with TRBJ2-5; D gene unclear. Germline V gives CDR1 SGHTA, CDR2 FQGTGA. Trimming stripped 2 bases from V and 3 bases from J, with 10 bases between. The CDR3 loop spans 14 amino acids. CDR3 protein: CASSLAAVEETQYF. As DNA, the CDR3 is TGTGCCAGCAGCTTAGCTGCAGTGGAAGAGACCCAGTACTTC.

The rearrangement uses TRBV7-2 and TRBJ2-1, with 7 bases lining up with TRBD2. Germline assignment: CDR1 SGHTA and CDR2 FQGNSA. The V and J ends lost 0 bases and 10 bases, in that order; junction bases with no gene match: 6. This CDR3 has 14 residues. The CDR3 DNA reads as TGTGCCAGCAGCTTAGCGTCGACTAGCACCGAGCAGTTCTTC. Translating gives CASSLASTSTEQFF.

V is TRBV11-2 and J is TRBJ2-5, with a tentative D call TRBD1 (6 bases). The germline gives CDR1 SGHAT, CDR2 FQNNGV. The CDR3 has 14 amino acids. Trimming took off 5 bases at V and 2 bases at J, with 12 bases between the two ends. The CDR3: CASSLRTVQETQYF. The DNA for the CDR3 is TGTGCCAGCAGCCTTCGGACAGTACAAGAGACCCAGTACTTC. Complete variable domain (other parts from reference TRBV11-2 and TRBJ2-5): EAGVAQSPRYKIIEKRQSVAFWCNPISGHATLYWYQQILGQGPKLLIQFQNNGVVDDSQLPKDRFSAERLKGVDSTLKIQPAKLEDSAVYLCASSLRTVQETQYFGPGTRLLVL.

The sample holds one count of this clone. The V gene is TRBV2, the J gene TRBJ2-7; 8 bases map to TRBD1. This CDR3 has 14 residues. Trimming cost V 4 bases and J 2 bases; bases outside gene matches: 4. Per germline, CDR1 SNHLY and CDR2 FYNNEI. CDR3 in DNA: TGTGCCAGCAGTGCGGGACAGGTTGCCTACGAGCAGTACTTC. It yields the protein CASSAGQVAYEQYF. The variable domain in full, with the rest retrieved from reference TRBV2 and TRBJ2-7, is EPEVTQTPSHQVTQMGQEVILRCVPISNHLYFYWYRQILGQKVEFLVSFYNNEISEKSEIFDDQFSVERPDGSNFTLKIRSTKLEDSAMYFCASSAGQVAYEQYFGPGTRLTVT.